These 5 T cell receptor beta chains originate from one sample sequenced in a study of regulatory T cells in long-lasting Graves disease. Combining iRepertoire HTBI primers with Arm-PCR of CDR3 regions, the authors built TCR beta libraries. Via MiXCR, TCRdb re-called the multiplex PCR reads, giving one row per CDR3 protein. The sample records fewer than 450,000 distinct CDR3 sequences, approximately 15% being singletons. The time point denotes: newly diagnosed GD, antithyroid drugs for less than 3 months. Following extraction of RNA from PBMCs, that RNA was used to make the TCR library. These data were also filed under a second study, of T cells in Graves' hyperthyroidism and ophthalmopathy.

The specimen was peripheral blood mononuclear cells (PBMCs), collected at new diagnosis, from a patient treated with antithyroid drugs. The receptors shown here come from a woman aged 40 to 55 with Graves disease.

With regard to this clonotype: A much larger clone differs from this one at a single base, so this may be a read error. The gene calls are TRBV11-1 and TRBJ2-5, with D unresolved. The V gene lost 5 bases and the J gene lost 5 bases, with 3 bases spanning the gap. CDR3 length equals 10 residues. Germline V gene sequence: CDR1 SGHAT, CDR2 FQDESV (reference sequence). The CDR3 spells CASSDETQYF. CDR3 coding DNA: TGTGCCAGCAGCGATGAGACCCAGTACTTC.

This clonotype was seen at least ten times. This sequence joins TRBV11-3 and TRBJ2-1, with D tentatively TRBD2 (6 bases). CDR1 SGHNT and CDR2 YENEEA come from the germline V gene. The CDR3 runs to 17 residues. Trimming cost V 5 bases and J 1 base, with 18 bases left between them. CDR3 residues: CASSPTDPSASYNEQFF. As DNA, the CDR3 is TGTGCCAGCAGCCCAACCGATCCTAGCGCATCCTACAATGAGCAGTTCTTC.

This clonotype occurred a few times. The V and J genes are TRBV20-1 and TRBJ2-3; D is ambiguous. The V end was cut by 6 bases, the J end by 2 bases, with 12 bases between. CDR1 is DFQATT, CDR2 SNEGSKA, per germline (reference sequence). This CDR3 has 13 amino acids. CDR3 bases: TGCAGTGCGTATCCAGATTCCACAGATACGCAGTATTTT. Translating gives CSAYPDSTDTQYF.

In the case of this clonotype: A read error is likely here: a far larger clone is one base away. The chain combines TRBV5-1 with TRBJ2-7, with D tentatively TRBD1 (6 bases). Trimming left V 4 bases short and J 7 bases short, with 21 bases between. The CDR3 totals 15 residues. The germline V gene encodes CDR1 SGHRS and CDR2 YFSETQ. The CDR3 DNA follows: TGCGCCAGCAGCCCCTTGGGGGCCGGGGAGAATGAGCAGTACTTC. It encodes CASSPLGAGENEQYF. Together with reference TRBV5-1 and TRBJ2-7, the CDR3 gives the full variable domain: KAGVTQTPRYLIKTRGQQVTLSCSPISGHRSVSWYQQTPGQGLQFLFEYFSETQRNKGNFPGRFSGRQFSNSRSEMNVSTLELGDSALYLCASSPLGAGENEQYFGPGTRLTVT.

This clonotype was picked up a small number of times. One junction end disagrees with the germline gene, perhaps due to a read error. The V gene is TRBV27, the J gene TRBJ2-2, with 11 nucleotides matching TRBD2. The germline V gene encodes CDR1 MNHEY and CDR2 SMNVEV (reference sequence). The CDR3 runs 15 residues. The CDR3 loop is CASRLAGVNTGELVF. The CDR3 region has the DNA TGTGCCAGCAGACTAGCGGGAGTCAACACCGGGGAGCTGGTTTTT.